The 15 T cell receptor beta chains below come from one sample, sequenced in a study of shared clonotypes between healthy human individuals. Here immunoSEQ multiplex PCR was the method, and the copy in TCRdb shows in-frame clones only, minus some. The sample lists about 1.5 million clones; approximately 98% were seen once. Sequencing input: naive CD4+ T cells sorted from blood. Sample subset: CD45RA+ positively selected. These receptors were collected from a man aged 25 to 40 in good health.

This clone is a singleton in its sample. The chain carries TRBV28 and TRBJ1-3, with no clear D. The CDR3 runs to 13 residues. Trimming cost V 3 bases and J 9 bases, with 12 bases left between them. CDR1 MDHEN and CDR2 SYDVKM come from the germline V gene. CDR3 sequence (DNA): TGTGCCAGCAGTTTGTTCAGTATGAGCACCATATATTTT. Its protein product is CASSLFSMSTIYF.

Written as DNA, the CDR3 is TGTGCCAGCAAGAACAACTACAATGAGCAGTTCTTC. It encodes CASKNNYNEQFF. This chain links TRBV16 with TRBJ2-1; D unresolved. This CDR3 spans 12 amino acids. CDR1 and CDR2 from the germline V gene are KGHSY and FQNENV. Trimming left V 7 bases short and J 3 bases short, with 7 bases between.

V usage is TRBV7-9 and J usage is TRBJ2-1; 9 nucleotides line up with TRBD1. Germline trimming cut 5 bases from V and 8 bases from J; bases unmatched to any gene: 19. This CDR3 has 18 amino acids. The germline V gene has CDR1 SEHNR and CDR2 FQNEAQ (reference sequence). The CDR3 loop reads CASSRIRDRVGILYEQFF. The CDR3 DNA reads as TGTGCCAGCAGCCGAATCCGGGACAGGGTCGGGATACTCTATGAGCAGTTCTTC.

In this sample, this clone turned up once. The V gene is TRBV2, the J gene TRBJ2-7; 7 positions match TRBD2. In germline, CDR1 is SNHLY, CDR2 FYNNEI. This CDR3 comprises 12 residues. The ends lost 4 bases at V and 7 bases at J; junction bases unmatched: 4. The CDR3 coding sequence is TGTGCCAGCAGTGGGACTAGAAGGGAGCAGTACTTC. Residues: CASSGTRREQYF. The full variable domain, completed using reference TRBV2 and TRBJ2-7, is EPEVTQTPSHQVTQMGQEVILRCVPISNHLYFYWYRQILGQKVEFLVSFYNNEISEKSEIFDDQFSVERPDGSNFTLKIRSTKLEDSAMYFCASSGTRREQYFGPGTRLTVT.

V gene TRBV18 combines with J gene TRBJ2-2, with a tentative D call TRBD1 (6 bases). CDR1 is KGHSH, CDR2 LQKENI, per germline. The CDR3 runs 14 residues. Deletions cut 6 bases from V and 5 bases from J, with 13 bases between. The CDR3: CASSRKGQTGELFF. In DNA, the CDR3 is TGTGCCAGCTCCCGGAAAGGACAGACCGGGGAGCTGTTTTTT.

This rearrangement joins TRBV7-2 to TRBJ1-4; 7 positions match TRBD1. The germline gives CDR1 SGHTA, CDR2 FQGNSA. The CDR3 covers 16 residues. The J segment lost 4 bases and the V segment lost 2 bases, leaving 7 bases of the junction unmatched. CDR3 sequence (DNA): TGTGCCAGCAGCTTACTTGGGGACAGAGTTAATGAAAAACTGTTTTTT. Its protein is CASSLLGDRVNEKLFF. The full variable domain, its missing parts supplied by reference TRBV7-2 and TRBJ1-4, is GAGVSQSPSNKVTEKGKDVELRCDPISGHTALYWYRQSLGQGLEFLIYFQGNSAPDKSGLPSDRFSAERTGGSVSTLTIQRTQQEDSAVYLCASSLLGDRVNEKLFFGSGTQLSVL.

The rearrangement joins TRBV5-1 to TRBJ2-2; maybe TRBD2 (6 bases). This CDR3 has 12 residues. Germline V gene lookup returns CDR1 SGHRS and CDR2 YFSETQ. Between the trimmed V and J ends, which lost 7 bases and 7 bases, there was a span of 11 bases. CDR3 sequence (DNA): TGCGCCAGCGGCTCGGAGGGCGGGGAGCTGTTTTTT. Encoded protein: CASGSEGGELFF.

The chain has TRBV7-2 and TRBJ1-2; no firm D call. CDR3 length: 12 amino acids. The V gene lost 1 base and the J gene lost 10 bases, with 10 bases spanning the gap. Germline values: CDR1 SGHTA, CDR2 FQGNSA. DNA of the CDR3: TGTGCCAGCAGCTTAGGACCCCCTCCCTACACCTTC. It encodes CASSLGPPPYTF.

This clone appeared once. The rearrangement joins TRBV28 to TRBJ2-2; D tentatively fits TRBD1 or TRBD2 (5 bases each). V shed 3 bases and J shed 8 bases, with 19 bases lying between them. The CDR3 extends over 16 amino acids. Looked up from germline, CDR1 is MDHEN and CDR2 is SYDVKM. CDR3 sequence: CASSLNVGAFSGELFF. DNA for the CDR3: TGTGCCAGCAGTTTGAATGTCGGGGCTTTTTCGGGGGAGCTGTTTTTT. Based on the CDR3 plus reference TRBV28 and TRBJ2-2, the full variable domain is DVKVTQSSRYLVKRTGEKVFLECVQDMDHENMFWYRQDPGLGLRLIYFSYDVKMKEKGDIPEGYSVSREKKERFSLILESASTNQTSMYLCASSLNVGAFSGELFFGEGSRLTVL.

The CDR3 sequence is CASGDVGLGSGANVLTF. CDR3 bases: TGCGCCAGCGGGGATGTGGGGCTCGGGTCTGGGGCCAACGTCCTGACTTTC. The rearrangement links TRBV10-2 to TRBJ2-6; D perhaps matches TRBD1 (5 bases). Germline loops: CDR1 WSHSY, CDR2 SAAADI. The CDR3 runs 17 residues. Trimming removed 8 bases at V and 1 base at J, with 18 bases between.

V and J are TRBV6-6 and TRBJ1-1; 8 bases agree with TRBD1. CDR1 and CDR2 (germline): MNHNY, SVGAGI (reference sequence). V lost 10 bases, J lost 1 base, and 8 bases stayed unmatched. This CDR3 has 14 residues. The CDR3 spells CATNKGQANTEAFF. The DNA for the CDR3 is TGTGCCACTAATAAGGGACAGGCGAACACTGAAGCTTTCTTT.

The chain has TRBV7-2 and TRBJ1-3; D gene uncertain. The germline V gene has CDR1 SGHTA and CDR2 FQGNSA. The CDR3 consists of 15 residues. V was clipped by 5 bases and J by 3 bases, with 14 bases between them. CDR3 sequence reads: CASSIRHFYGNTIYF. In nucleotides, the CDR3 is TGTGCCAGCAGCATCAGACATTTCTATGGAAACACCATATATTTT.

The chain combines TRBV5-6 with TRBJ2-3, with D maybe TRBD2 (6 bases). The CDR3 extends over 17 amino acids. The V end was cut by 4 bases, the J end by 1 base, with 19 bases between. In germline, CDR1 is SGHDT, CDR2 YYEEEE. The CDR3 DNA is TGTGCCAGCAGCACTCCGGAGCGGGTAGGGGGCACAGATACGCAGTATTTT. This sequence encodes CASSTPERVGGTDTQYF.

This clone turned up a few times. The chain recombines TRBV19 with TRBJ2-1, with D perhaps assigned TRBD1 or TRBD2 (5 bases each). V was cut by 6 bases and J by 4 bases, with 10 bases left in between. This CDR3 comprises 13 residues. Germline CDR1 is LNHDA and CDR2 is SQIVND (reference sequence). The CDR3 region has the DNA TGTGCCAGTAGCGAGGGGCGATACAATGAGCAGTTCTTC. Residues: CASSEGRYNEQFF.

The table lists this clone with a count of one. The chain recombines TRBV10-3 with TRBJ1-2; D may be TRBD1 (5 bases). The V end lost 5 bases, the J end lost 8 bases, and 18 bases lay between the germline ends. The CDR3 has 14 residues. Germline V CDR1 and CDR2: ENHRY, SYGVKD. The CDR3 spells CAISRTEGAEGYTF. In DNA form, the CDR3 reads TGTGCCATCAGTCGGACCGAAGGGGCGGAAGGCTACACCTTC.